This T cell receptor beta chain was obtained from a study of PD-1 blockade in classical Hodgkin lymphoma. No patient escaped relapse after autologous stem cell transplantation, and brentuximab vedotin exposure varied. Here immunoSEQ multiplex PCR was the method, and the copy in TCRdb shows in-frame clones only, minus some. The sample has 50,000 or so clones; around 73% are singletons. With regard to this clone: Antigen unknown.

Study findings and constraints: Reports described newly diagnosed patients as having lower baseline TCR diversity than healthy donors.

This CDR3 spans 13 amino acids. From germline, CDR1 is SNHLY and CDR2 FYNNEI. The germline V and J ends were trimmed by 3 bases and 10 bases, with 15 bases remaining between them. Here the sequenced sample was peripheral blood mononuclear cells (PBMCs), taken before the second cycle of nivolumab. This TCR came from a human donor with classical Hodgkin lymphoma. This chain connects TRBV2 to TRBJ1-2, with a weak D call TRBD1 (5 bases). The CDR3 is CASSDKEEGLYTF. The CDR3 DNA reads as TGTGCCAGCAGTGATAAGGAGGAGGGGCTCTACACCTTC. The full variable domain, completed using reference TRBV2 and TRBJ1-2, is EPEVTQTPSHQVTQMGQEVILRCVPISNHLYFYWYRQILGQKVEFLVSFYNNEISEKSEIFDDQFSVERPDGSNFTLKIRSTKLEDSAMYFCASSDKEEGLYTFGSGTRLTVV.